These 27 T cell receptor beta chains came from one sample sequenced in a study of breast tumors, draining lymph nodes, adjacent tissues. Breast cancer patients provided tissue from their axillary draining lymph nodes. TCRdb processed the multiplex PCR reads anew with MiXCR; each CDR3 protein has one entry. The repertoire consists of about 230,000 distinct CDR3 sequences, with about 32% occurring once and the leading ten covering 1.3% to 1.5%. The sample was axillary lymph node tissue. These TCRs come from a female donor with breast cancer. Some clones in this sample may be carry-over from other donors' samples.

This sequence joins TRBV7-2 and TRBJ2-3, with 9 bases identical to TRBD1. With 1 base clipped from V and 5 bases from J, the junction kept 10 bases outside the gene matches. CDR3 length: 17 residues. Germline CDR1 and CDR2: SGHTA and FQGNSA. The CDR3, as DNA: TGTGCCAGCAGCTTAGTAGGGACAGGGAGGAGGGGAGATACGCAGTATTTT. Protein product: CASSLVGTGRRGDTQYF.

This clonotype was detected ten times or more. The CDR3 DNA reads as TGCAGTGCCGAGGGGGTACTAGCGGGAGTAAGGGAGCAGTACTTC. This sequence encodes CSAEGVLAGVREQYF. V usage is TRBV20-1 and J usage is TRBJ2-7; 11 positions match TRBD2. Germline V CDR1 and CDR2: DFQATT, SNEGSKA (reference sequence). The CDR3 contains 15 residues. With V trimmed by 6 bases and J by 7 bases, 14 bases remained unmatched.

This clonotype was picked up many times. The CDR3 DNA reads TGTGCCAGCAGCTTAGACGGGACTAGCGGAGAGACCCAGTACTTC. Translating gives CASSLDGTSGETQYF. The chain carries TRBV11-2 and TRBJ2-5; TRBD2 aligns across 11 bases. J lost 4 bases, V lost 0 bases, and 1 base had no gene match. Germline V CDR1 and CDR2: SGHAT, FQNNGV. The CDR3 is 15 amino acids.

This clonotype was seen more than once but under ten times. The rearrangement uses TRBV11-2 and TRBJ1-2; no definite D call. The CDR3 totals 11 residues. V was clipped by 1 base and J by 9 bases, with 6 bases between them. Germline V gives CDR1 SGHAT, CDR2 FQNNGV. The CDR3 sequence is CASSLGTSYTF. The CDR3 DNA follows: TGTGCCAGCAGCTTAGGGACTAGCTACACCTTC.

This clonotype was observed many times. V gene TRBV20-1 combines with J gene TRBJ2-7, with TRBD2 identical over 8 bases. Germline V gives CDR1 DFQATT, CDR2 SNEGSKA (reference sequence). CDR3 length equals 14 residues. CDR3 DNA sequence: TGCAGGGGGGGCGGGGGGCCATTACCCTACGAGCAGTACTTC. It is translated as CRGGGGPLPYEQYF.

This clonotype came up many times. This rearrangement joins TRBV5-1 to TRBJ1-2; 11 bases are a match to TRBD1. CDR3 size: 13 residues. CDR1 is SGHRS, CDR2 YFSETQ, per germline. V dropped 4 bases and J dropped 5; count of bases not matched to a gene: 1. CDR3 region: CASSGDRGYGYTF. Written as DNA, the CDR3 is TGCGCCAGCAGCGGGGACAGGGGGTATGGCTACACCTTC. Variable domain in full (rest from reference TRBV5-1 and TRBJ1-2): KAGVTQTPRYLIKTRGQQVTLSCSPISGHRSVSWYQQTPGQGLQFLFEYFSETQRNKGNFPGRFSGRQFSNSRSEMNVSTLELGDSALYLCASSGDRGYGYTFGSGTRLTVV.

Comments on this clonotype: A read error may account for a junction end that differs from germline. V is TRBV6-2 or TRBV6-3 and J is TRBJ2-7; D ambiguous. The CDR3 runs to 15 residues. Germline CDR1 and CDR2: MNHEY and SVGEGT. The CDR3 here is CATSRPRTGAYEQYF. CDR3 sequence (DNA): TGTGCCACCAGTCGTCCCCGGACGGGCGCCTACGAGCAGTACTTC.

This clonotype came up many times. This chain connects TRBV6-2 or TRBV6-3 to TRBJ1-6, with D uncertain. The ends were cut back, 7 bases at V and 6 bases at J, with 7 bases in the middle. CDR3 length: 12 residues. In germline, CDR1 is MNHEY, CDR2 SVGEGT. As DNA, the CDR3 is TGTGCCAGCAAATTCGGTAATTCACCCCTCCACTTT. Translated: CASKFGNSPLHF.

In its sample, this clonotype was seen a few times. The chain carries TRBV27 and TRBJ2-1; D gene ambiguous. Trimming pared 6 bases from V and 0 bases from J, leaving 9 bases between. This CDR3 spans 14 amino acids. Germline CDR1 reads MNHEY; CDR2 reads SMNVEV (reference sequence). This chain's CDR3 is CASRGLSSYNEQFF. Written as DNA, the CDR3 is TGTGCCAGCAGAGGGTTGAGCTCCTACAATGAGCAGTTCTTC.

Ten or more counts support this clonotype. V usage is TRBV2 and J usage is TRBJ1-6; D unclear. V dropped 2 bases and J dropped 0 bases, with 11 bases sitting between them. CDR3 size: 17 residues. Germline CDR1 SNHLY, CDR2 FYNNEI. The chain's CDR3 is CASSEMRRSSYNSPLHF. In DNA form, the CDR3 reads TGTGCCAGCAGTGAAATGCGGCGGAGCTCCTATAATTCACCCCTCCACTTT.

Comment on this clonotype: The junction departs from germline at one end; a sequencing error may be responsible. The chain joins TRBV19 to TRBJ1-5; perhaps TRBD1 as D (6 bases). The CDR3 totals 17 residues. Germline values: CDR1 LNHDA, CDR2 SQIVND (reference sequence). The CDR3 DNA sequence: TGTGCCAGTATCCTACGGGGGGGCCTTTGTGGCAACCAGCCCCAGAATTTT. Amino acid sequence: CASILRGGLCGNQPQNF.

The sample holds many counts of this clonotype. The rearrangement links TRBV18 to TRBJ2-5, with D perhaps TRBD2 (5 bases). The V and J ends lost 6 bases and 1 base respectively, with 12 bases between them. This CDR3 comprises 14 residues. Germline CDR1 and CDR2: KGHSH and LQKENI. This chain's CDR3 is CASSRRSGQETQYF. Here the CDR3 DNA reads TGTGCCAGCTCCCGGAGGTCAGGCCAAGAGACCCAGTACTTC.

In its sample, this clonotype was seen a few times. The rearrangement links TRBV18 to TRBJ2-1; no firm D call. Germline V gene lookup returns CDR1 KGHSH and CDR2 LQKENI. V was trimmed by 3 bases and J by 3 bases, leaving 12 bases between them. This CDR3 region has 15 residues. The CDR3 reads CASSPSGPIYNEQFF. CDR3 sequence (DNA): TGTGCCAGCTCACCGTCGGGCCCCATCTACAATGAGCAGTTCTTC.

The chain recombines TRBV5-1 with TRBJ2-7; D is undetermined. The germline V gene has CDR1 SGHRS and CDR2 YFSETQ. The CDR3 length is 14 residues. V lost 3 bases and J 3 bases, leaving 13 bases between the germline ends. The CDR3 DNA is TGCGCCAGCAGCTACTGGCGAGAGGACTACGAGCAGTACTTC. It is translated as CASSYWREDYEQYF.

There are many counts of this clonotype. The CDR3 DNA reads as TGTGCCAGCAGCCTGGGGACAGGCGTGAACACCGGGGAGCTGTTTTTT. Residues: CASSLGTGVNTGELFF. The chain joins TRBV7-3 to TRBJ2-2; 8 nucleotides agree with TRBD1. Germline lookup yields CDR1 SGHTA and CDR2 FQGTGA. J gave up 1 base and V 5 bases, and 6 bases lay outside the gene matches. The CDR3 runs to 16 residues.

This clonotype was detected ten times or more. The gene calls are TRBV7-2 and TRBJ1-3; D is unresolved. The CDR3 length is 14 residues. Looked up from germline, CDR1 is SGHTA and CDR2 is FQGNSA. The V and J ends lost 5 bases and 4 bases respectively, with 12 bases between them. In DNA, the CDR3 is TGTGCCAGCAGCCGACCACAATTGGGAAACACCATATATTTT. This gives the protein CASSRPQLGNTIYF.

The chain combines TRBV29-1 with TRBJ1-4; D perhaps matches TRBD1 (5 bases). Deletions cut 5 bases from V and 7 bases from J, with 14 bases between. Germline values: CDR1 SQVTM, CDR2 ANQGSEA. The CDR3 totals 13 residues. The CDR3: CSVSTGFGEKLFF. The CDR3 coding sequence is TGCAGCGTTAGCACAGGCTTCGGTGAAAAACTGTTTTTT. Full variable domain (rest looked up from reference TRBV29-1 and TRBJ1-4): SAVISQKPSRDICQRGTSLTIQCQVDSQVTMMFWYRQQPGQSLTLIATANQGSEATYESGFVIDKFPISRPNLTFSTLTVSNMSPEDSSIYLCSVSTGFGEKLFFGSGTQLSVL.

This clonotype was detected many times. J is TRBJ1-4 and V is TRBV11-2, with 7 bases identical to TRBD1. From germline, CDR1 is SGHAT and CDR2 FQNNGV. The CDR3 sequence is 15 residues long. Losses at the gene ends were 3 bases for V and 10 bases for J; bases not matched to a gene: 11. CDR3 sequence reads: CASSFSGTVEGKLFF. The CDR3 bases are TGTGCCAGCAGCTTTTCAGGGACAGTGGAGGGAAAACTGTTTTTT.

This clonotype showed up many times. The rearrangement joins TRBV5-1 to TRBJ2-2; 10 bases match TRBD1. The CDR3 contains 14 residues. J gave up 7 bases and V 5 bases, and 5 bases lay outside the gene matches. Germline assignment: CDR1 SGHRS and CDR2 YFSETQ. The CDR3 sequence: CASRSTGGNGELFF. In DNA, the CDR3 is TGCGCCAGCAGGTCGACAGGGGGCAACGGGGAGCTGTTTTTT.

This clonotype came up many times. The genes are TRBV27 and TRBJ2-7, with a possible D match to TRBD2 (6 bases). CDR3 size: 18 residues. The V gene's germline CDR1 is MNHEY and CDR2 SMNVEV (reference sequence). Trimming stripped 5 bases from V and 7 bases from J, with 30 bases between. This CDR3 is CASSPRMWGELLSWEQYF. The CDR3 DNA is TGTGCCAGCAGTCCTCGTATGTGGGGGGAGCTTTTGAGTTGGGAGCAGTACTTC.

This clonotype was seen many times. The V call is TRBV9, the J call TRBJ2-1; the match to TRBD2 covers 14 bases. Germline lookup yields CDR1 SGDLS and CDR2 YYNGEE. The CDR3 is made up of 16 amino acids. Trimming at V came to 3 bases and at J to 8 bases, leaving 7 bases not matched to a gene. The CDR3 coding sequence is TGTGCCAGCAGCGCCACGGGACTAGCGGGAGTGGATGAGCAGTTCTTC. This encodes CASSATGLAGVDEQFF.

This chain uses TRBV7-9 with TRBJ1-2, with 7 bases identical to TRBD1. J was trimmed by 12 bases and V by 0 bases; bases with no gene match: 16. CDR3 length: 16 residues. CDR1 and CDR2 (germline): SEHNR, FQNEAQ (reference sequence). The DNA of the CDR3 is TGTGCCAGCAGCTTAGCGCGGGCAGGGGGAAACTCTGGAAACACCTTC. This translates into CASSLARAGGNSGNTF.

This clonotype occurred many times. The chain is built from TRBV6-2 or TRBV6-3 and TRBJ1-5; D is uncertain. The CDR3 is 13 amino acids. The germline gives CDR1 MNHEY, CDR2 SVGEGT. V gave up 10 bases and J gave up 0 bases, with 10 bases separating them. CDR3 sequence (DNA): TGTGCCACCATGGTCCATAGCAATCAGCCCCAGCATTTT. This gives the protein CATMVHSNQPQHF.

This clonotype turned up a few times. CDR3 region: CSASLGGFVAEAFF. The DNA for the CDR3 is TGCAGTGCTAGTCTGGGGGGTTTCGTAGCTGAAGCTTTCTTT. The V call is TRBV20-1, the J call TRBJ1-1; weak D call: TRBD1 (5 bases). The CDR3 covers 14 residues. In germline, CDR1 is DFQATT, CDR2 SNEGSKA (reference sequence). Trimming removed 3 bases at V and 6 bases at J, with 17 bases between.

This clonotype was recorded many times. This chain uses TRBV7-9 with TRBJ2-7; TRBD1 aligns across 7 bases. CDR3 length: 15 amino acids. The V gene's germline CDR1 is SEHNR and CDR2 FQNEAQ (reference sequence). The ends lost 1 base at V and 1 base at J; junction bases unmatched: 4. CDR3 nucleotide sequence: TGTGCCAGCAGCTTAGACGGGACAGTATCCTACGAGCAGTACTTC. This sequence encodes CASSLDGTVSYEQYF.

With regard to this clonotype: This could be a read error, since a much larger clone is one nucleotide away. The V gene is TRBV13, the J gene TRBJ2-1, with 8 bases lining up with TRBD2. Germline trimming cut 7 bases from V and 9 bases from J; bases unmatched to any gene: 11. This CDR3 region has 14 residues. The germline gives CDR1 PRHDT, CDR2 FYEKMQ (reference sequence). The CDR3 DNA sequence: TGTGCCAGCAACTCCCGGGGACTAGGGGGTGAGCAGTTCTTC. Amino acid sequence: CASNSRGLGGEQFF.

In its sample, this clonotype was seen many times. This chain connects TRBV10-1 to TRBJ2-5, with D possibly called TRBD1 or TRBD2 (5 bases each). Trimming stripped 2 bases from V and 4 bases from J, with 5 bases between. Germline V lookup: CDR1 WNHNN, CDR2 SYGVQD (reference sequence). CDR3 size: 12 residues. CDR3 protein: CASSEGGETQYF. Written as DNA, the CDR3 is TGCGCCAGCAGTGAGGGGGGAGAGACCCAGTACTTC.